This passage covers 18 T cell receptor beta chains from one sample sequenced in a study of early T cells in non-severe SARS-CoV-2 infection. TCRdb analysed the 5' RACE reads with MiXCR anew, one entry per CDR3 protein. The sample includes tens of thousands of distinct CDR3 sequences, around 10% of them seen just once. Source material: whole blood. These receptors were obtained from an adult who was a healthcare worker with PCR-confirmed SARS-CoV-2 infection or an uninfected control (not recorded which).

This clonotype was seen at least ten times. The V call is TRBV24-1, the J call TRBJ2-1; D is possibly TRBD1 or TRBD2 (6 bases each). The CDR3 consists of 16 residues. Germline CDR1 and CDR2: KGHDR and SFDVKD. The V gene lost 4 bases and the J gene lost 4 bases, with 16 bases spanning the gap. In DNA, the CDR3 is TGTGCCACCAGTGAGGGCGTGAGGGGGGCTTACAATGAGCAGTTCTTC. Translated, it gives CATSEGVRGAYNEQFF.

The table lists this clonotype with a few counts. The chain is built from TRBV29-1 and TRBJ2-3, with D perhaps matching TRBD2 (6 bases). Trimming took off 2 bases at V and 6 bases at J, with 15 bases between the two ends. Germline CDR1 SQVTM, CDR2 ANQGSEA. There are 14 residues in the CDR3. The DNA for the CDR3 is TGCAGCGTTGAAAGCGGGTACCCGGGGGATACGCAGTATTTT. Translation: CSVESGYPGDTQYF.

This rearrangement joins TRBV3-1 to TRBJ2-1; 14 bases are shared with TRBD2. V was clipped by 0 bases and J by 4 bases; unmatched bases: 2. The length of the CDR3 is 17 residues. CDR1 LGHDT and CDR2 YNNKEL come from the germline V gene (reference sequence). The CDR3 DNA reads as TGTGCCAGCAGCCAAGATGGGACTAGCGGGGGTTACAATGAGCAGTTCTTC. Amino acid sequence: CASSQDGTSGGYNEQFF.

This clonotype was detected only a few times. The chain couples TRBV29-1 to TRBJ2-1; TRBD2 aligns across 11 bases. The V and J ends lost 4 bases and 4 bases, in that order; junction bases with no gene match: 3. The CDR3 has 14 amino acids. Germline values: CDR1 SQVTM, CDR2 ANQGSEA. The CDR3 coding sequence is TGCAGCGTTGCCGGGACTAGCGGTTACAATGAGCAGTTCTTC. Its translation: CSVAGTSGYNEQFF.

This clonotype was counted only a few times. The chain recombines TRBV12-3 or TRBV12-4 with TRBJ2-7, with a possible D match to TRBD2 (5 bases). Trimming took 7 bases from V and 4 from J, leaving 11 bases between them. This CDR3 is 12 amino acids long. CDR3 DNA sequence: TGTGCCAGCAAGGGAGAACTATACGAGCAGTACTTC. Translating it yields CASKGELYEQYF.

This clonotype was observed at least ten times. The CDR3, as DNA: TGTGCCAGCAGCTCCACTAGCGGGGGGGCGGGCTACAATGAGCAGTTCTTC. Amino acids: CASSSTSGGAGYNEQFF. J is TRBJ2-1 and V is TRBV13, with 13 bases aligning to TRBD2. Germline CDR1 reads PRHDT; CDR2 reads FYEKMQ (reference sequence). The J segment lost 3 bases and the V segment lost 4 bases, leaving 6 bases of the junction unmatched. This CDR3 has 17 residues.

V is TRBV6-5 and J is TRBJ1-2; 8 bases align to TRBD1. The CDR3 has 12 residues. Germline loops: CDR1 MNHEY, CDR2 SVGAGI. V shed 6 bases and J 9 bases; nucleotides not matched to a gene: 6. CDR3 sequence: CASSFGQGSYTF. The CDR3 nucleotides read TGTGCCAGCAGCTTTGGACAGGGCAGCTACACCTTC.

V gene TRBV20-1 combines with J gene TRBJ2-1, with TRBD2 identical over 11 bases. Germline trimming cut 0 bases from V and 1 base from J; bases unmatched to any gene: 14. CDR3 length: 20 amino acids. Germline CDR1 reads DFQATT; CDR2 reads SNEGSKA (reference sequence). The CDR3 sequence: CSARDRSLAGGPGSYNEQFF. The CDR3 DNA reads as TGCAGTGCTAGAGATCGGAGTCTAGCGGGGGGTCCGGGATCCTACAATGAGCAGTTCTTC.

The chain uses TRBV18 and TRBJ2-1; TRBD1 matches 11 bases. The CDR3 extends over 15 amino acids. Looked up from germline, CDR1 is KGHSH and CDR2 is LQKENI. Trimming removed 3 bases from V and 7 bases from J; junction bases left unmatched: 5. The CDR3, as DNA: TGTGCCAGCTCACCGTCCGGGACAGGGGGGAATGAGCAGTTCTTC. Translated: CASSPSGTGGNEQFF.

A note on this clonotype: Possible read error: a much larger clone is one base away. The J gene is TRBJ2-7, the V gene TRBV4-1; D possibly corresponds to TRBD1 (5 bases). The CDR3 extends over 15 amino acids. CDR1 and CDR2 from the germline V gene are MGHRA and YSYEKL. Deletions cut 3 bases from V and 3 bases from J, with 15 bases between. This CDR3 is CASSQRTSTDYEQYF. CDR3 nucleotide sequence: TGCGCCAGCAGCCAGCGGACATCGACCGACTACGAGCAGTACTTC.

The chain employs TRBV10-3 and TRBJ2-7, with unresolved D. V lost 9 bases to trimming and J lost 5 bases, with 11 bases between them. This CDR3 spans 11 amino acids. Per the germline V gene, CDR1 is ENHRY and CDR2 is SYGVKD. CDR3 protein: CAIGKANEQYF. CDR3 nucleotides: TGTGCCATAGGCAAGGCCAACGAGCAGTACTTC.

This clonotype was picked up many times. The chain links TRBV29-1 to TRBJ2-3; TRBD2 is a possible D gene (6 bases). The V gene lost 3 bases and the J gene lost 4 bases, with 17 bases spanning the gap. Germline CDR1 reads SQVTM; CDR2 reads ANQGSEA. This CDR3 region has 15 residues. The CDR3 DNA reads TGCAGCGTTGAGGGGGGTACCCTAGGATCAGATACGCAGTATTTT. This codes for CSVEGGTLGSDTQYF.

The V gene is TRBV12-3 or TRBV12-4, the J gene TRBJ1-5, with D possibly matching TRBD1 (5 bases). With 3 bases removed from V and 11 bases from J, the gap between germline ends came to 14 bases. The CDR3 covers 13 residues. The CDR3 nucleotides read TGTGCCAGCAGTTTGGGGGGGGACCCAGCCCAGCATTTT. Its protein product is CASSLGGDPAQHF.

This clonotype was found a few times. The chain uses TRBV29-1 and TRBJ1-1; no definite D call. CDR1 SQVTM and CDR2 ANQGSEA come from the germline V gene. The CDR3 spans 11 residues. Between the trimmed V and J ends, which lost 6 bases and 6 bases, there was a span of 11 bases. CDR3 nucleotides: TGCAGCGTGACTCTGAGGGCTGAAGCTTTCTTT. Amino acids: CSVTLRAEAFF.

J is TRBJ2-3 and V is TRBV9; 12 nucleotides line up with TRBD2. The germline V gene encodes CDR1 SGDLS and CDR2 YYNGEE. The V gene end was trimmed by 0 bases and the J gene end by 0 bases; junction bases not matched to a gene: 2. The CDR3 is 17 amino acids. The CDR3 nucleotides read TGTGCCAGCAGCGTAGACGGACTAGCGGGGAGCACAGATACGCAGTATTTT. Its translation is CASSVDGLAGSTDTQYF. Variable domain in full (rest from reference TRBV9 and TRBJ2-3): DSGVTQTPKHLITATGQRVTLRCSPRSGDLSVYWYQQSLDQGLQFLIQYYNGEERAKGNILERFSAQQFPDLHSELNLSSLELGDSALYFCASSVDGLAGSTDTQYFGPGTRLTVL.

This clonotype was counted at least ten times. The chain couples TRBV4-1 to TRBJ1-2, with TRBD1 matching over 8 bases. V lost 0 bases and J lost 8; bases outside the gene matches: 8. The germline V gene encodes CDR1 MGHRA and CDR2 YSYEKL. This CDR3 region has 15 residues. The CDR3 reads CASSQDFTGGLGYTF. The CDR3 DNA reads as TGCGCCAGCAGCCAAGATTTCACAGGGGGATTGGGCTACACCTTC.

This clonotype has a handful of counts. The V gene is TRBV10-3, the J gene TRBJ2-3; no reliable D call. The CDR3 is 13 residues long. The ends were cut back, 6 bases at V and 0 bases at J, with 7 bases in the middle. Germline V gene sequence: CDR1 ENHRY, CDR2 SYGVKD. CDR3 in DNA: TGTGCCATCAGCTACGAGAGCACAGATACGCAGTATTTT. Translating it yields CAISYESTDTQYF.

V gene TRBV7-2 combines with J gene TRBJ2-3; 12 nucleotides align to TRBD2. Trimming took 0 bases from V and 12 from J; bases not matched to a gene: 16. There are 18 residues in the CDR3. Germline CDR1 is SGHTA and CDR2 is FQGNSA. The CDR3 DNA reads as TGTGCCAGCAGCTTAGCGGAAGGACTAGCGGGGCCCCAGGTTAATCAGTATTTT. Its protein product is CASSLAEGLAGPQVNQYF.